This is a list of T cell receptor beta chains from one sample in a study of cytomegalovirus exposure and HLA in healthy donors. Measured with immunoSEQ multiplex PCR; TCRdb has only the in-frame clones, and not every one. Counted here are approximately 150,000 clones, approximately 72% occurring once; the ten biggest clones make up 6.5%. Sequencing was done on a sample of PBMCs. Every receptor here comes from a woman aged 55-75 years in good health and CMV-seronegative. CDR3s include the opening cysteine and the closing phenylalanine or tryptophan. The D gene is left open where the match is weak. Size tells how often a clone was seen (once, few, many) or the class of an expanded clone, and some rows leave it out.

J gene: TRBJ2-5
V gene: TRBV7-8
clone size: -
D gene: -
CDR3 DNA: TGTGCCAGCAGCTTGTTTGACAGAACCCCCCGAGAGACCCAGTACTTC
CDR3 protein: CASSLFDRTPRETQYF

J gene: TRBJ1-2
V gene: TRBV2
clone size: -
D gene: -
CDR3 DNA: TGTGCCAGCAGGAGAGACACAGGGTCCTATGGCTACACCTTC
CDR3 protein: CASRRDTGSYGYTF

J gene: TRBJ1-4
V gene: TRBV2
clone size: -
D gene: TRBD1
CDR3 DNA: TGTGCCAGCAGTGACAGGGGGCATGTGAGTGAAAAACTGTTTTTT
CDR3 protein: CASSDRGHVSEKLFF

J gene: TRBJ2-3
V gene: TRBV14
clone size: -
D gene: -
CDR3 DNA: TGTGCCAGCAGCGCAAGCGTGAGAGGCACAGATACGCAGTATTTT
CDR3 protein: CASSASVRGTDTQYF

J gene: TRBJ2-4
V gene: TRBV6-1
clone size: -
D gene: TRBD2
CDR3 DNA: TGTGCCAGCAGTGAAGGGGAGGGAGTGTGGGCCAAAAACATTCAGTACTTC
CDR3 protein: CASSEGEGVWAKNIQYF

J gene: TRBJ1-1
V gene: TRBV7-2
clone size: few
D gene: -
CDR3 DNA: TGTGCCAGCACACTACGAGGGGGTGGGGACACTGAAGCTTTCTTT
CDR3 protein: CASTLRGGGDTEAFF

J gene: TRBJ1-1
V gene: TRBV6-1
clone size: -
D gene: -
CDR3 DNA: TGTGCCAGTACACCGAACACTGAAGCTTTCTTT
CDR3 protein: CASTPNTEAFF

J gene: TRBJ2-2
V gene: TRBV11-2
clone size: few
D gene: -
CDR3 DNA: TGTGCCAGCAGCCTAACTAGCACCGGGGAGCTGTTTTTT
CDR3 protein: CASSLTSTGELFF

J gene: TRBJ2-1
V gene: TRBV19
clone size: -
D gene: TRBD2
CDR3 DNA: TGTGCCAGTAGTCTTCGTCCGGGACTAGCGGCCAATGAGCAGTTCTTC
CDR3 protein: CASSLRPGLAANEQFF

J gene: TRBJ1-2
V gene: TRBV19
clone size: -
D gene: TRBD1
CDR3 DNA: TGTGCCAGTAGTCCAGGGGGTAACTATGGCTACACCTTC
CDR3 protein: CASSPGGNYGYTF

J gene: TRBJ1-1
V gene: TRBV5-1
clone size: -
D gene: TRBD1
CDR3 DNA: TGCGCCAGCAGCTTGACAGGGGCGGTCACTGAAGCTTTCTTT
CDR3 protein: CASSLTGAVTEAFF

J gene: TRBJ1-2
V gene: TRBV28
clone size: -
D gene: TRBD1
CDR3 DNA: TGTGCCAGCAGTGCCCCTTCGACAGGGGTTGGCGGCTACACCTTC
CDR3 protein: CASSAPSTGVGGYTF

J gene: TRBJ1-2
V gene: TRBV6-6
clone size: -
D gene: TRBD1
CDR3 DNA: TGTGCCAGCAGTCCCGGGACAGGGGGCTATGGCTACACCTTC
CDR3 protein: CASSPGTGGYGYTF

J gene: TRBJ2-5
V gene: TRBV29-1
clone size: once
D gene: TRBD1
CDR3 DNA: TGCAGCGTTGGGAAGACGGACAGGCCCCAGGGGACCCAGTACTTC
CDR3 protein: CSVGKTDRPQGTQYF

J gene: TRBJ1-4
V gene: TRBV19
clone size: -
D gene: -
CDR3 DNA: TGTGCCAGTAGTCGGGGAGGCAGGTTAAGAGAAAAACTGTTTTTT
CDR3 protein: CASSRGGRLREKLFF

J gene: TRBJ2-2
V gene: TRBV6-1
clone size: -
D gene: TRBD2
CDR3 DNA: TGTGCCAGCAGTGAACGGGCGGGGGGGCCGGGCGGGGAGCTGTTTTTT
CDR3 protein: CASSERAGGPGGELFF

J gene: TRBJ2-5
V gene: TRBV29-1
clone size: few
D gene: TRBD2
CDR3 DNA: TGCAGTGGTAGGACTAGCGGGAGCGGAGAGACCCAGTACTTC
CDR3 protein: CSGRTSGSGETQYF

J gene: TRBJ2-3
V gene: TRBV2
clone size: -
D gene: -
CDR3 DNA: TGTGCCAGCAAGGGAGGCATCCGTCGCACAGATACGCAGTATTTT
CDR3 protein: CASKGGIRRTDTQYF

J gene: TRBJ2-2
V gene: TRBV29-1
clone size: -
D gene: TRBD2
CDR3 DNA: TGCAGCGTTGCGGGCGGGGGGTTTGCGGAGCTGTTTTTT
CDR3 protein: CSVAGGGFAELFF

J gene: TRBJ1-4
V gene: TRBV5-1
clone size: -
D gene: TRBD1
CDR3 DNA: TGCGCCAGCAGCTCGACAGGGGGAAGGACTAATGAAAAACTGTTTTTT
CDR3 protein: CASSSTGGRTNEKLFF

J gene: TRBJ1-2
V gene: TRBV6-5
clone size: -
D gene: -
CDR3 DNA: TGTGCCAGCAGTTACAGTTTGGCAGACTTCAACTATGGCTACACCTTC
CDR3 protein: CASSYSLADFNYGYTF

J gene: TRBJ1-5
V gene: TRBV7-8
clone size: -
D gene: TRBD1
CDR3 DNA: TGTGCCAGCAGCTTAGGCCCGGGACAGCTTAGCAATCAGCCCCAGCATTTT
CDR3 protein: CASSLGPGQLSNQPQHF

J gene: TRBJ2-1
V gene: TRBV7-9
clone size: -
D gene: -
CDR3 DNA: TGTGCCAGCAGCTTACTAGCGCTGTACAATGAGCAGTTCTTC
CDR3 protein: CASSLLALYNEQFF

J gene: TRBJ1-2
V gene: TRBV5-8
clone size: -
D gene: -
CDR3 DNA: TGTGCCAGCAGGTTCCCGGGAGAGCCTCCTAGCGACACCTTC
CDR3 protein: CASRFPGEPPSDTF

J gene: TRBJ1-5
V gene: TRBV29-1
clone size: few
D gene: -
CDR3 DNA: TGCAGCGTGGTTTTAGGGGTTAATCAGCCCCAGCATTTT
CDR3 protein: CSVVLGVNQPQHF

J gene: TRBJ2-5
V gene: TRBV14
clone size: -
D gene: -
CDR3 DNA: TGTGCCAGCAGCCTCCGACTACCCCGGAGGGAGACCCAGTACTTC
CDR3 protein: CASSLRLPRRETQYF

J gene: TRBJ1-3
V gene: TRBV14
clone size: -
D gene: TRBD1
CDR3 DNA: TGTGCCAGCAGCCGCCGGACAGGGGGAGGAAACACCATATATTTT
CDR3 protein: CASSRRTGGGNTIYF

J gene: TRBJ1-2
V gene: TRBV19
clone size: -
D gene: TRBD1
CDR3 DNA: TGTGCCAGTAGTATCGCGACAGGGGGCTACACCTTC
CDR3 protein: CASSIATGGYTF

J gene: TRBJ1-5
V gene: TRBV19
clone size: few
D gene: -
CDR3 DNA: TGTGCCTCAAGCGAGGGGACAAATCAGCCCCAGCATTTT
CDR3 protein: CASSEGTNQPQHF

J gene: TRBJ2-2
V gene: TRBV28
clone size: -
D gene: -
CDR3 DNA: TGTGCCAGCAGCATCGTGCAGGGGGGCACCGGGGAGCTGTTTTTT
CDR3 protein: CASSIVQGGTGELFF

J gene: TRBJ2-7
V gene: TRBV5-4
clone size: -
D gene: TRBD1
CDR3 DNA: TGTGCCAGCAGCCCGGGGACAGCCTACGAGCAGTACTTC
CDR3 protein: CASSPGTAYEQYF

J gene: TRBJ1-2
V gene: TRBV6-5
clone size: -
D gene: TRBD1
CDR3 DNA: TGTGCCAGCAGAGAGACAGGGGAGTCGATACGTGGCTACACCTTC
CDR3 protein: CASRETGESIRGYTF

J gene: TRBJ2-5
V gene: TRBV27
clone size: -
D gene: -
CDR3 DNA: TGTGCCAGCAGTTTGTGGTCGACCCGGGAGCAGTACTTC
CDR3 protein: CASSLWSTREQYF

J gene: TRBJ2-2
V gene: TRBV27
clone size: -
D gene: TRBD1
CDR3 DNA: TGTGCCAGCAGTTTAAGGACAGGTCCCACCGGGGAGCTGTTTTTT
CDR3 protein: CASSLRTGPTGELFF

J gene: TRBJ2-3
V gene: TRBV7-2
clone size: -
D gene: -
CDR3 DNA: TGTGCCAGCAGCTTAGCGAGGGCGGGGCTCTCTACAGATACGCAGTATTTT
CDR3 protein: CASSLARAGLSTDTQYF

J gene: TRBJ1-2
V gene: TRBV7-2
clone size: -
D gene: TRBD1
CDR3 DNA: TGTGCCAGCAGCCCCGGACAGGCAAACTATGGCTACACCTTC
CDR3 protein: CASSPGQANYGYTF

J gene: TRBJ1-5
V gene: TRBV7-2
clone size: few
D gene: -
CDR3 DNA: TGTGCCAGCAGCTTAGCCGGGGGTCGGGGTCAGCCCCAGCATTTT
CDR3 protein: CASSLAGGRGQPQHF

J gene: TRBJ2-2
V gene: TRBV5-7
clone size: -
D gene: TRBD2
CDR3 DNA: TGTGCCAGCAGCTTAAGATCCGGGGGGAGTAACACCGGGGAGCTGTTTTTT
CDR3 protein: CASSLRSGGSNTGELFF

J gene: TRBJ1-4
V gene: TRBV21-1
clone size: few
D gene: -
CDR3 DNA: TGTGCCAGCACCAAGGCTCGGGAGGAAAAACTGTTTTTT
CDR3 protein: CASTKAREEKLFF

J gene: TRBJ1-5
V gene: TRBV6-6
clone size: -
D gene: -
CDR3 DNA: TGTGCCAGCAATCTGGGGGGGGCCAGCAATCAGCCCCAGCATTTT
CDR3 protein: CASNLGGASNQPQHF

J gene: TRBJ2-7
V gene: TRBV10-1
clone size: -
D gene: TRBD1
CDR3 DNA: TGCGCCAGCAGTGAGCCGGGACAGGGCAACTACGAGCAGTACTTC
CDR3 protein: CASSEPGQGNYEQYF

J gene: TRBJ2-3
V gene: TRBV7-9
clone size: -
D gene: TRBD1
CDR3 DNA: TGTGCCAGCAGCCACCGTCCGGGACAGGGAGGTGTAGCAGATACGCAGTATTTT
CDR3 protein: CASSHRPGQGGVADTQYF

J gene: TRBJ1-3
V gene: TRBV4-3
clone size: -
D gene: TRBD1
CDR3 DNA: TGCGCCAGCAGCCAAGGTCCACAGGGGGGTTCTGGAAACACCATATATTTT
CDR3 protein: CASSQGPQGGSGNTIYF

J gene: TRBJ1-2
V gene: TRBV27
clone size: few
D gene: -
CDR3 DNA: TGTGCCAGCAGTCCCCCGGGACTGATAAAAAATGGCTACACCTTC
CDR3 protein: CASSPPGLIKNGYTF

J gene: TRBJ2-1
V gene: TRBV5-1
clone size: -
D gene: TRBD2
CDR3 DNA: TGCGCCAGCAGCTTGGTACTAGCGGGGGTGGATGAGCAGTTCTTC
CDR3 protein: CASSLVLAGVDEQFF